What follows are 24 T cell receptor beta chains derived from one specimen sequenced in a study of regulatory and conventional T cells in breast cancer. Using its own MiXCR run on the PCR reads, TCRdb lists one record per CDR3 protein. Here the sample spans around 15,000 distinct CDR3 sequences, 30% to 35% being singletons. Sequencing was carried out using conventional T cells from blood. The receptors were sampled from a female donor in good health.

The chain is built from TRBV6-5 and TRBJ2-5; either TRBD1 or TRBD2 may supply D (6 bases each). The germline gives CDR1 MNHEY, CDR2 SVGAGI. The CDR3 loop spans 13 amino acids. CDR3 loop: CACGARGRETQYF. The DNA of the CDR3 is TGTGCGTGCGGGGCCAGGGGCCGGGAGACCCAGTACTTC.

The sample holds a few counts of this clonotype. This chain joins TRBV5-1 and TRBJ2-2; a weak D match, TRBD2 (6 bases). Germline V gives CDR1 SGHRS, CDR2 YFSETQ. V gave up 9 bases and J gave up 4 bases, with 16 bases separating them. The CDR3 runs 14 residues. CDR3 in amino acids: CATRPGEVTGELFF. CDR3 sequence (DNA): TGCGCCACCCGTCCGGGAGAGGTCACCGGGGAGCTGTTTTTT.

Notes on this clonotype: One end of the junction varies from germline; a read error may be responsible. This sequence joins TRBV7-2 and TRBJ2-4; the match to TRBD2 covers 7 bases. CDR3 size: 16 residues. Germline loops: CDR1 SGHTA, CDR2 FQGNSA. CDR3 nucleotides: TGTGCCAGCAGCTTTACGGGGGGTACAGTCAAAAACATTCAGCACTTC. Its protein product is CASSFTGGTVKNIQHF.

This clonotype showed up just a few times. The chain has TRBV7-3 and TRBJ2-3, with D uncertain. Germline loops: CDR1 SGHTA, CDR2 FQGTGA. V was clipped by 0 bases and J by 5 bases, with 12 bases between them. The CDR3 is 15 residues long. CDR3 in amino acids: CASSLTIRAGDTQYF. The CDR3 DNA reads TGTGCCAGCAGCTTAACGATTCGCGCCGGAGATACGCAGTATTTT. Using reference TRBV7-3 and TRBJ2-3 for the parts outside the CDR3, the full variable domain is GAGVSQTPSNKVTEKGKYVELRCDPISGHTALYWYRQSLGQGPEFLIYFQGTGAADDSGLPNDRFFAVRPEGSVSTLKIQRTERGDSAVYLCASSLTIRAGDTQYFGPGTRLTVL.

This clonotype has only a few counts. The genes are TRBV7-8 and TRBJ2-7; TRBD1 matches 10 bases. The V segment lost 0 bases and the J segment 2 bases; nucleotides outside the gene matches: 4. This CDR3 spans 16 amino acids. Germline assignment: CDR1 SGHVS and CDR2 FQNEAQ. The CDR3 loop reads CASSLAGTGATYEQYF. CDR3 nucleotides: TGTGCCAGCAGCTTAGCGGGGACAGGGGCAACCTACGAGCAGTACTTC.

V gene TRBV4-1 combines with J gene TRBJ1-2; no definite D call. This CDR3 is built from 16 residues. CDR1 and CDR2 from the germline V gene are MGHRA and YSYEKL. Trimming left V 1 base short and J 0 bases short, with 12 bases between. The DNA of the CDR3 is TGCGCCAGCAGCCAAGGTCGGCAGCAAGCTAACTATGGCTACACCTTC. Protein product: CASSQGRQQANYGYTF.

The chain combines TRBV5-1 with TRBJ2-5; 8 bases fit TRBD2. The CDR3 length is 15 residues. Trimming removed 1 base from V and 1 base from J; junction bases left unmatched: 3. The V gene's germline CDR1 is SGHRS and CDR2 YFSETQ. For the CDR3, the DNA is TGCGCCAGCAGCTTGTTAGCGGGGCTCCAAGAGACCCAGTACTTC. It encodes CASSLLAGLQETQYF.

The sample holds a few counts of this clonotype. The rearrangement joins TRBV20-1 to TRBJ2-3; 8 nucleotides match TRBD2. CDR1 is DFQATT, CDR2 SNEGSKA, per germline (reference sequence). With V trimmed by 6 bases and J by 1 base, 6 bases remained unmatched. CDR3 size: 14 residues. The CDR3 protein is CSASTSVGTDTQYF. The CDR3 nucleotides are TGCAGTGCATCGACTAGCGTGGGCACAGATACGCAGTATTTT.

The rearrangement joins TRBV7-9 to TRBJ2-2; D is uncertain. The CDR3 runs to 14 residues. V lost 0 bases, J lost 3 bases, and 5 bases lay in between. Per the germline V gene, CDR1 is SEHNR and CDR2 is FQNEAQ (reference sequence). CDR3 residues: CASSLAPDTGELFF. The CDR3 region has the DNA TGTGCCAGCAGCTTAGCGCCGGACACCGGGGAGCTGTTTTTT.

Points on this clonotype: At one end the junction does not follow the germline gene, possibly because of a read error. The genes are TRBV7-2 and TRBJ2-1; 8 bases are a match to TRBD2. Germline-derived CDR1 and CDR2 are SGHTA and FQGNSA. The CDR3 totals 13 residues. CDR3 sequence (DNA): TGTGCCAGCAGCCGACCCCCGAGCGGGAGCCCTTACTTC. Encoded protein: CASSRPPSGSPYF.

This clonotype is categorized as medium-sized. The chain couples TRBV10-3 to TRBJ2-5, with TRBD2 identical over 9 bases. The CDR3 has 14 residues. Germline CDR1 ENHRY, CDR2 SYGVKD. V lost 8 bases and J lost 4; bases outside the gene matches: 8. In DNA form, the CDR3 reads TGTGCCATCCGAGAAGCGGGAGGAGGAGAGACCCAGTACTTC. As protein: CAIREAGGGETQYF.

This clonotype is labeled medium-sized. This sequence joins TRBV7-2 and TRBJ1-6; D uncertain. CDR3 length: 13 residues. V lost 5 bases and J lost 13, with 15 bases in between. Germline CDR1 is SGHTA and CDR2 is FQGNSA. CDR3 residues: CASSPVGIGPLHF. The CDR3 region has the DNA TGTGCCAGCAGCCCGGTGGGAATAGGGCCCCTCCACTTT.

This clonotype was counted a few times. This CDR3 reads CASSLINTIYF. CDR3 bases: TGTGCCAGCAGCCTAATAAACACCATATATTTT. The chain combines TRBV12-3 or TRBV12-4 with TRBJ1-3, with no clear D. There are 11 residues in the CDR3. Trimming took off 6 bases at V and 6 bases at J, with 6 bases between the two ends.

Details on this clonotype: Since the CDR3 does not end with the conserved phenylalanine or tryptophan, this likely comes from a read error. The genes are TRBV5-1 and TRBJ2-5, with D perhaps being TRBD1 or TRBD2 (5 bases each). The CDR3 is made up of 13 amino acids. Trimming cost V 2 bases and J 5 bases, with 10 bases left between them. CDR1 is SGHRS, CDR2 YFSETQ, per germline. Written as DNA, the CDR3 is TGCGCCAGCAGCTTTGAGGGGCCGGAGACCCAGTACCTC. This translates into CASSFEGPETQYL.

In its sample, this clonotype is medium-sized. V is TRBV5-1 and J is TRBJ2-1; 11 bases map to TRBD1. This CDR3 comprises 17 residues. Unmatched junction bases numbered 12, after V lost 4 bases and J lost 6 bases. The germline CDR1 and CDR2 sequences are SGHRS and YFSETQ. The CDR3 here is CASSPLTPGQGVNEQFF. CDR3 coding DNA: TGCGCCAGCAGCCCACTCACGCCGGGACAGGGGGTCAATGAGCAGTTCTTC.

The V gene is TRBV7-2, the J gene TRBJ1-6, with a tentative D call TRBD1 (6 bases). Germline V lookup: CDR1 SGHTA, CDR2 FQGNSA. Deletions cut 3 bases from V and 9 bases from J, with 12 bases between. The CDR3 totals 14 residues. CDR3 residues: CASSFDRNSSPLHF. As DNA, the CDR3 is TGTGCCAGCAGCTTCGACAGGAACTCTTCACCCCTCCACTTT.

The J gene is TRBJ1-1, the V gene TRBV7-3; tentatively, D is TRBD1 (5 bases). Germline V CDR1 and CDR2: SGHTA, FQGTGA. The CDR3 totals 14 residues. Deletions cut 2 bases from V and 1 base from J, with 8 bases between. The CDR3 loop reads CASSLFGQNTEAFF. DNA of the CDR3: TGTGCCAGCAGCTTATTCGGACAGAACACTGAAGCTTTCTTT.

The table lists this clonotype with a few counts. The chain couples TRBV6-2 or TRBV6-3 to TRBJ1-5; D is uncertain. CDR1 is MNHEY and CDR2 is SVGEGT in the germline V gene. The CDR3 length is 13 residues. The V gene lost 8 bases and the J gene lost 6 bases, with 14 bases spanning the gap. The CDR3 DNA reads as TGTGCCAGCCGACCCCCGATGGCTCAGCCCCAGCATTTT. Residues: CASRPPMAQPQHF.

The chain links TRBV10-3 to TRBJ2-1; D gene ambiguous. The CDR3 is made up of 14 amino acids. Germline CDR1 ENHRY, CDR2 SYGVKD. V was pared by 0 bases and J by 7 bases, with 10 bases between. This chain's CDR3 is CAISESISTNEQFF. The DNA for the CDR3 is TGTGCCATCAGTGAGTCGATTAGTACTAATGAGCAGTTCTTC.

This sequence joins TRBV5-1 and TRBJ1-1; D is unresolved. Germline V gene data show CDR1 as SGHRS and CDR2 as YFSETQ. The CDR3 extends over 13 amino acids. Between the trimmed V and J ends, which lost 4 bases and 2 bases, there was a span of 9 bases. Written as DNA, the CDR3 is TGCGCCAGCAGCCTTGCGGCAAACACTGAAGCTTTCTTT. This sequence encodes CASSLAANTEAFF. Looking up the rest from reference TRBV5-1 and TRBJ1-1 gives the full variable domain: KAGVTQTPRYLIKTRGQQVTLSCSPISGHRSVSWYQQTPGQGLQFLFEYFSETQRNKGNFPGRFSGRQFSNSRSEMNVSTLELGDSALYLCASSLAANTEAFFGQGTRLTVV.

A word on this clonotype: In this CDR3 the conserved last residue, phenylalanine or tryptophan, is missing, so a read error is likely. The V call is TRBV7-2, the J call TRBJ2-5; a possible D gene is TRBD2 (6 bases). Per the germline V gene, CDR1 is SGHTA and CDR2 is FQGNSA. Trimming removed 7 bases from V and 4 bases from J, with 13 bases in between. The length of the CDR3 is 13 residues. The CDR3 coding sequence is TGTGCCAGCACCCCGGGGGTTCGAGAGACCCAGTACCTC. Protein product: CASTPGVRETQYL.

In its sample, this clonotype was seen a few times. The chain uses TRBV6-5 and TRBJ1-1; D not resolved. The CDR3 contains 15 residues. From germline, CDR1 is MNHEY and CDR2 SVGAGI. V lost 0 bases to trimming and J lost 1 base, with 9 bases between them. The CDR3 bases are TGTGCCAGCAGTTACTCGGTAAAGGGGAACACTGAAGCTTTCTTT. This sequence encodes CASSYSVKGNTEAFF.

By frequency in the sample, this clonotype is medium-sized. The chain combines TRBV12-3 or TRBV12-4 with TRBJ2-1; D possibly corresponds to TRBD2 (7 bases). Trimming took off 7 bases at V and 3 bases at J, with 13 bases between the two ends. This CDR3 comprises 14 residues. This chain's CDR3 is CASNPGGLYNEQFF. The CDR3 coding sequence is TGTGCCAGCAACCCGGGGGGCCTCTACAATGAGCAGTTCTTC.

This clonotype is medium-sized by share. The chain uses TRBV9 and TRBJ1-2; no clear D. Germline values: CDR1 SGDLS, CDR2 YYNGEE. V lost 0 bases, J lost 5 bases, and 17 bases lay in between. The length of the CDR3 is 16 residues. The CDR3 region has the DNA TGTGCCAGCAGCGTAGGAGGGTCCCCCACACAATATGGCTACACCTTC. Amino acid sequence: CASSVGGSPTQYGYTF. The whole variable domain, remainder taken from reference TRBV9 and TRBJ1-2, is DSGVTQTPKHLITATGQRVTLRCSPRSGDLSVYWYQQSLDQGLQFLIQYYNGEERAKGNILERFSAQQFPDLHSELNLSSLELGDSALYFCASSVGGSPTQYGYTFGSGTRLTVV.